Listed below are T cell receptor beta chains from one sample, sequenced in a study of blood T cell repertoires in COVID-19. Repertoires were generated with immunoSEQ multiplex PCR, while TCRdb's copy carries only in-frame clones and drops some. This sample has around 200,000 clones, with 89% found just once. Sequencing input: peripheral blood. Receptors were obtained from a man in his forties with acute or convalescent COVID-19. CDR3s include the opening cysteine and the closing phenylalanine or tryptophan. The D gene is left open where the match is weak. Size is omitted from some rows. Given values are once, few, many or a class for expanded clones.

CDR3aa,CDR3nt,d_gene,v_gene,abundance,j_gene
CASSLRTSGGEDIQYF,TGCGCCAGCAGTCTCCGGACTAGCGGGGGGGAGGACATTCAGTACTTC,TRBD2,TRBV5-1,.,TRBJ2-4
CASSGLNLGATEAFF,TGCGCCAGCAGTGGGCTTAACTTGGGGGCCACTGAAGCTTTCTTT,.,TRBV10-2,once,TRBJ1-1
CASSDSFTYEQYF,TGTGCCAGCAGCGACTCATTCACCTACGAGCAGTACTTC,.,TRBV14,.,TRBJ2-7
CASSFDRGMGYEQYF,TGTGCCAGCAGCTTCGACAGGGGGATGGGCTACGAGCAGTACTTC,TRBD1,TRBV5-5,.,TRBJ2-7
CASSSTGIVREQYF,TGCGCCAGCAGCTCAACAGGTATTGTCCGTGAGCAGTACTTC,.,TRBV5-1,.,TRBJ2-7
CASSGGQGKGFMNTEAFF,TGTGCCAGCAGCGGCGGACAGGGGAAAGGATTCATGAACACTGAAGCTTTCTTT,TRBD1,TRBV5-8,few,TRBJ1-1
CASSRTSPNEQFF,TGTGCCAGCAGCCGGACTAGTCCGAATGAGCAGTTCTTC,TRBD2,TRBV7-2,.,TRBJ2-1
CASSESGDEQFF,TGCGCCAGCAGTGAGTCTGGAGATGAGCAGTTCTTC,.,TRBV10-2,.,TRBJ2-1
CASSQKVRQGSYNEQFF,TGTGCCAGCAGCCAAAAGGTGCGACAGGGATCCTACAATGAGCAGTTCTTC,TRBD1,TRBV9,.,TRBJ2-1
CASSPTRGGNQPQHF,TGTGCCAGCAGCCCCACCAGGGGAGGCAATCAGCCCCAGCATTTT,.,TRBV6-5,.,TRBJ1-5
CASSSRDRVLGQPQHF,TGTGCCAGCAGTTCCCGGGACAGGGTACTGGGTCAGCCCCAGCATTTT,TRBD1,TRBV27,.,TRBJ1-5
CASSASYEQYF,TGCGCCAGCAGTGCGTCCTACGAGCAGTACTTC,.,TRBV10-2,.,TRBJ2-7
CASRFWTGDNTEAFF,TGTGCCAGTAGGTTTTGGACAGGGGATAACACTGAAGCTTTCTTT,TRBD1,TRBV19,.,TRBJ1-1
CASSQDNAGGTDTQYF,TGCGCCAGCAGCCAAGACAACGCGGGGGGGACAGATACGCAGTATTTT,TRBD2,TRBV4-1,once,TRBJ2-3
CASSDTGGASYEQYF,TGTGCCAGCAGTGACACAGGGGGCGCTTCCTACGAGCAGTACTTC,TRBD1,TRBV3-1/TRBV3-2,many,TRBJ2-7
CASSKGEFAGYQETQYF,TGTGCCAGCAGCAAAGGGGAGTTTGCCGGGTACCAAGAGACCCAGTACTTC,.,TRBV7-9,.,TRBJ2-5
CASSEQGTGELFF,TGTGCCAGCAGTGAACAGGGTACCGGGGAGCTGTTTTTT,.,TRBV6-4,few,TRBJ2-2
CASSQGQNTGELFF,TGTGCCAGCAGCCAGGGACAGAACACCGGGGAGCTGTTTTTT,.,TRBV7-9,.,TRBJ2-2
CASSRLAGDTDTQYF,TGTGCCAGCAGCCGATTAGCGGGGGACACAGATACGCAGTATTTT,TRBD2,TRBV5-6,.,TRBJ2-3
CASSVRYEQYF,TGTGCCAGCAGTGTACGGTACGAGCAGTACTTC,.,TRBV2,.,TRBJ2-7
CASSLETGANEKLFF,TGTGCCAGCAGCTTAGAGACAGGGGCTAATGAAAAACTGTTTTTT,TRBD1,TRBV7-9,.,TRBJ1-4
CATSRGAFDNEQFF,TGTGCCACCAGCCGGGGGGCGTTCGACAATGAGCAGTTCTTC,.,TRBV24-1,.,TRBJ2-1
CASSLDTGGPQHF,TGTGCCAGCTCACTAGATACAGGTGGGCCCCAGCATTTT,.,TRBV18,.,TRBJ1-5